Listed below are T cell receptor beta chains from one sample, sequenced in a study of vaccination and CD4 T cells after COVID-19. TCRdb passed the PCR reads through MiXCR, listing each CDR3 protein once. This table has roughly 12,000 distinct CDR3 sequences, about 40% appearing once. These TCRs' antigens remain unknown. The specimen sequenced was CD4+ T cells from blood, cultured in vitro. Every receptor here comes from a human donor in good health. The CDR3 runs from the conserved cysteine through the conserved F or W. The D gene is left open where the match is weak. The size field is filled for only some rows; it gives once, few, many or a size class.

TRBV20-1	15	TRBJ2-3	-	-	CSATKYQLRTDTQYF	TGCAGTGCTACTAAGTACCAACTACGGACAGATACGCAGTATTTT
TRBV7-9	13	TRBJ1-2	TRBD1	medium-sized	CASSLGTVRGYTF	TGTGCCAGCAGCCTTGGGACAGTTCGGGGCTACACCTTC
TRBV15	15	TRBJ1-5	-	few	CATSRAGNSNQPQHF	TGTGCCACCAGCAGAGCGGGGAATAGCAATCAGCCCCAGCATTTT
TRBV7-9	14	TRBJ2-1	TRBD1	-	CASSPDRVYNEQLF	TGTGCCAGCAGCCCGGACAGGGTCTACAATGAGCAGCTCTTC
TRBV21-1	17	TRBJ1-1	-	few	CASSASGSEGGGLEAFF	TGTGCCAGCTCAGCAAGTGGATCGGAGGGAGGGGGGCTTGAAGCTTTCTTT
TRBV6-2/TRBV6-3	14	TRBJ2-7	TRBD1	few	CASSPDRGRIEQYF	TGTGCCAGCAGCCCTGACAGGGGGCGGATCGAGCAGTACTTC
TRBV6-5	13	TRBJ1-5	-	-	CASSYWQSQPQHF	TGTGCCAGCAGTTACTGGCAGTCGCAGCCCCAGCATTTT
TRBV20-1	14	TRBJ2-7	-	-	CSARTRAVSYEQYF	TGCAGTGCTAGGACTAGAGCGGTATCCTACGAGCAGTACTTC
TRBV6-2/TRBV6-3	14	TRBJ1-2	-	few	CASSYGQSNYGYTF	TGTGCCAGCAGTTATGGACAGAGTAACTATGGCTACACCTTC
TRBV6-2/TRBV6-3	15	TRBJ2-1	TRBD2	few	CASRSGTSGRDEQFF	TGTGCCAGCAGGTCCGGGACTAGCGGGAGAGATGAGCAGTTCTTC
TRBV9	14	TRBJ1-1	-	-	CASSVVAGNTEAFF	TGTGCCAGCAGCGTAGTGGCGGGGAACACTGAAGCTTTCTTT
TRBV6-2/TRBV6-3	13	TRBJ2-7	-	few	CASTKGPTYEQYF	TGTGCCAGCACAAAGGGTCCTACCTACGAGCAGTACTTC
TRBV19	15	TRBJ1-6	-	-	CASSPRDADNSPLHF	TGTGCCAGTAGTCCCCGTGACGCGGACAATTCACCCCTCCACTTT
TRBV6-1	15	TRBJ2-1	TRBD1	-	CASSENRGAYNEQFF	TGTGCCAGCAGTGAGAACAGGGGGGCCTACAATGAGCAGTTCTTC
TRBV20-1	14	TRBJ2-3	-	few	CSAIRRSGTDTQYF	TGCAGTGCGATCCGCAGAAGCGGCACAGATACGCAGTATTTT
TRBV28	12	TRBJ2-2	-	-	CASSLTTGELFF	TGTGCCAGCAGTTTAACTACCGGGGAGCTGTTTTTT
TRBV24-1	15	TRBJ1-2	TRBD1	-	CATSDPGTGREGYTF	TGTGCCACCAGTGACCCCGGGACAGGGAGAGAAGGCTACACCTTC
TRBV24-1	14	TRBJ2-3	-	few	CATSDSEEGDTQYF	TGTGCCACCAGTGATTCCGAAGAGGGGGATACGCAGTATTTT